The 25 T cell receptor beta chains in this list originate from one sample, sequenced in a study of cytomegalovirus exposure and HLA in healthy donors. Assay: immunoSEQ multiplex PCR; the TCRdb copy retains only in-frame clones and omits some. The sample lists some 140,000 clones; roughly four fifths were seen once. What was sequenced was PBMCs. Receptors were obtained from a woman aged 30 to 39 in good health and CMV-seronegative.

Only one count was recorded for this clone. The chain links TRBV6-6 to TRBJ1-3; D ambiguous. Germline CDR1 is MNHNY and CDR2 is SVGAGI (reference sequence). V lost 6 bases and J lost 0, with 12 bases in between. This CDR3 contains 15 residues. In nucleotides, the CDR3 is TGTGCCAGCAGGAAACGAGAGGGCTCTGGAAACACCATATATTTT. It translates to CASRKREGSGNTIYF.

This chain joins TRBV5-1 and TRBJ2-7; D may be TRBD1 (5 bases). Trimming left V 6 bases short and J 6 bases short, with 10 bases between. Germline CDR1 reads SGHRS; CDR2 reads YFSETQ. The CDR3 spans 11 residues. The CDR3 is CASKGVFEQYF. CDR3 nucleotide sequence: TGCGCCAGCAAAGGGGTTTTCGAGCAGTACTTC. The variable domain in full, with the rest retrieved from reference TRBV5-1 and TRBJ2-7, is KAGVTQTPRYLIKTRGQQVTLSCSPISGHRSVSWYQQTPGQGLQFLFEYFSETQRNKGNFPGRFSGRQFSNSRSEMNVSTLELGDSALYLCASKGVFEQYFGPGTRLTVT.

In its sample, this clone was seen once. The chain uses TRBV28 and TRBJ2-1; TRBD2 aligns across 7 bases. There are 15 residues in the CDR3. Germline-derived CDR1 and CDR2 are MDHEN and SYDVKM. The V and J ends lost 2 bases and 10 bases, in that order; junction bases with no gene match: 11. This CDR3 is CASSLPRTSGQEQFF. The CDR3 DNA follows: TGTGCCAGCAGTTTACCCCGGACTAGTGGGCAAGAGCAGTTCTTC.

This chain connects TRBV5-1 to TRBJ1-1; tentatively, D is TRBD1 (5 bases). The length of the CDR3 is 14 residues. Germline V gives CDR1 SGHRS, CDR2 YFSETQ. The V end lost 5 bases, the J end lost 6 bases, and 17 bases lay between the germline ends. CDR3 sequence reads: CASRDRPSISEAFF. CDR3 sequence (DNA): TGCGCCAGCAGAGACAGACCCTCTATCTCTGAAGCTTTCTTT.

This chain connects TRBV6-1 to TRBJ2-7; D is undetermined. Per the germline V gene, CDR1 is MNHNS and CDR2 is SASEGT. Trimming removed 3 bases from V and 8 bases from J, with 14 bases in between. The CDR3 has 13 residues. The CDR3 protein is CASSDAARGQQYF. DNA for the CDR3: TGTGCCAGCAGTGATGCAGCCAGAGGCCAGCAGTACTTC.

The chain is built from TRBV5-4 and TRBJ1-5; TRBD1 is a possible D gene (6 bases). The length of the CDR3 is 16 residues. Per germline, CDR1 SGHNT and CDR2 YYREEE (reference sequence). Trimming stripped 3 bases from V and 1 base from J, with 14 bases between. The CDR3 reads CASSWGGGNSNQPQHF. The CDR3 DNA sequence: TGTGCCAGCAGCTGGGGAGGGGGGAACAGCAATCAGCCCCAGCATTTT.

This chain connects TRBV5-1 to TRBJ2-7; no firm D call. The CDR3 is 12 residues long. The germline V gene has CDR1 SGHRS and CDR2 YFSETQ. V was trimmed by 1 base and J by 7 bases, leaving 9 bases between them. CDR3 in amino acids: CASSLPSWEQYF. CDR3 DNA sequence: TGCGCCAGCAGCTTGCCCAGTTGGGAGCAGTACTTC.

The V gene is TRBV2, the J gene TRBJ1-4; 9 bases align to TRBD1. The germline gives CDR1 SNHLY, CDR2 FYNNEI. With V trimmed by 6 bases and J by 5 bases, 7 bases remained unmatched. The CDR3 sequence is 15 residues long. The CDR3 sequence is CASSPTGGENEKLFF. In DNA, the CDR3 is TGTGCCAGCAGCCCTACAGGGGGCGAAAATGAAAAACTGTTTTTT.

The chain is built from TRBV6-1 and TRBJ1-3; 7 nucleotides agree with TRBD1. The trim removed 4 bases at V and 0 bases at J, leaving 0 bases unmatched. The CDR3 covers 14 residues. The germline CDR1 and CDR2 sequences are MNHNS and SASEGT. This CDR3 reads CASSGQGSGNTIYF. The CDR3 DNA sequence: TGTGCCAGCAGTGGACAGGGCTCTGGAAACACCATATATTTT.

The chain combines TRBV2 with TRBJ1-1; the D is unclear. Per germline, CDR1 SNHLY and CDR2 FYNNEI. V lost 6 bases and J lost 3, with 14 bases in between. CDR3 length: 14 residues. The CDR3 nucleotides read TGTGCCAGCAGGAGGGAAGGGTCTTACACTGAAGCTTTCTTT. This translates into CASRREGSYTEAFF.

V is TRBV9 and J is TRBJ2-3; 8 positions match TRBD2. V was pared by 3 bases and J by 0 bases, with 3 bases of the junction left unmatched. CDR3 size: 15 residues. Per the germline V gene, CDR1 is SGDLS and CDR2 is YYNGEE. Here the CDR3 DNA reads TGTGCCAGCAGCGCCGGACTAGCTAGCACAGATACGCAGTATTTT. Translated: CASSAGLASTDTQYF.

The V and J genes are TRBV5-6 and TRBJ1-2, with TRBD1 as a possible D gene (5 bases). The V end lost 7 bases, the J end lost 5 bases, and 12 bases lay between the germline ends. The CDR3 is made up of 12 amino acids. CDR1 is SGHDT, CDR2 YYEEEE, per germline. In DNA form, the CDR3 reads TGTGCCAGCGGAGTGGGGCGGTATGGCTACACCTTC. Translation gives CASGVGRYGYTF.

V usage is TRBV16 and J usage is TRBJ1-1; 7 bases match TRBD1. This CDR3 is built from 19 residues. Germline V lookup: CDR1 KGHSY, CDR2 FQNENV. With 0 bases clipped from V and 0 bases from J, the junction kept 13 bases outside the gene matches. CDR3 in DNA: TGTGCCAGCAGCCAATCGGGGGCCGTTGGGACAGAGATGAACACTGAAGCTTTCTTT. It yields the protein CASSQSGAVGTEMNTEAFF.

J is TRBJ1-2 and V is TRBV6-6; D is undetermined. The CDR3 contains 13 residues. In germline, CDR1 is MNHNY, CDR2 SVGAGI (reference sequence). The V end lost 0 bases, the J end lost 6 bases, and 8 bases lay between the germline ends. The DNA of the CDR3 is TGTGCCAGCAGTTACTCGAGTACAGATGGCTACACCTTC. It specifies CASSYSSTDGYTF.

In regard to this clone: A junction boundary mismatches the germline segment, possibly from a read error. This specimen includes other DNA sequences encoding the same CDR3. The chain is built from TRBV7-8 and TRBJ1-5; 7 bases are a match to TRBD1. Looked up from germline, CDR1 is SGHVS and CDR2 is FQNEAQ. CDR3 length equals 14 residues. CDR3 bases: TGTGCCAGCAGCCTACGGACAGGCGATCAACCCCAGCATTTT. Protein: CASSLRTGDQPQHF.

The CDR3 DNA reads as TGCGCCAGCAGCTTGGCCTCTGAGACCCAGTACTTC. As protein: CASSLASETQYF. This chain links TRBV5-1 with TRBJ2-5; the D is unclear. CDR1 and CDR2 from the germline V gene are SGHRS and YFSETQ. The germline V and J ends were trimmed by 0 bases and 5 bases, with 5 bases remaining between them. This CDR3 is built from 12 residues.

The chain has TRBV19 and TRBJ1-5; perhaps TRBD1 as D (6 bases). Looked up from germline, CDR1 is LNHDA and CDR2 is SQIVND (reference sequence). V lost 1 base and J lost 6, with 13 bases in between. This CDR3 is 15 amino acids long. DNA of the CDR3: TGTGCCAGTAGTATAGCTTTCAGGGGAAGTCAGCCCCAGCATTTT. Its translation: CASSIAFRGSQPQHF.

This chain joins TRBV9 and TRBJ1-6, with 7 bases aligning to TRBD1. CDR3 length: 14 residues. V dropped 4 bases and J dropped 9; count of bases not matched to a gene: 7. Germline V gives CDR1 SGDLS, CDR2 YYNGEE. CDR3 residues: CASSIRDSFSPLHF. CDR3 DNA sequence: TGTGCCAGCAGCATACGGGACAGTTTTTCACCCCTCCACTTT.

This chain joins TRBV4-3 and TRBJ2-7; 9 positions match TRBD1. CDR3 length: 15 residues. The germline CDR1 and CDR2 sequences are LGHNA and YSLEER. The V gene end was trimmed by 0 bases and the J gene end by 4 bases; junction bases not matched to a gene: 4. The chain's CDR3 is CASSQETGGWYEQYF. DNA of the CDR3: TGCGCCAGCAGCCAAGAAACAGGGGGCTGGTACGAGCAGTACTTC.

A remark on this clone: Other DNA sequences within the sample encode an identical CDR3. The chain employs TRBV5-1 and TRBJ1-1; the D is unclear. V lost 0 bases and J lost 1, with 4 bases in between. Germline V gene sequence: CDR1 SGHRS, CDR2 YFSETQ. There are 13 residues in the CDR3. The CDR3 region has the DNA TGCGCCAGCAGCTTGGGCGGGAACACTGAAGCTTTCTTT. This translates into CASSLGGNTEAFF.

This chain connects TRBV2 to TRBJ1-5, with 8 bases identical to TRBD1. This CDR3 contains 15 residues. Trimming at V came to 6 bases and at J to 5 bases, leaving 9 bases not matched to a gene. CDR1 and CDR2 (germline): SNHLY, FYNNEI. In nucleotides, the CDR3 is TGTGCCAGCAGCGGAACAGGGGGACCGGATCAGCCCCAGCATTTT. Translation: CASSGTGGPDQPQHF.

J is TRBJ2-3 and V is TRBV9; D is possibly TRBD2 (5 bases). Germline CDR1 reads SGDLS; CDR2 reads YYNGEE. V dropped 7 bases and J dropped 6 bases, with 18 bases sitting between them. The CDR3 loop spans 14 amino acids. CDR3 protein: CASARVVLADTQYF. In DNA, the CDR3 is TGTGCCAGCGCTCGGGTTGTCTTAGCGGATACGCAGTATTTT.

The V and J genes are TRBV5-1 and TRBJ1-2; tentative D call: TRBD1 (6 bases). Germline CDR1 and CDR2: SGHRS and YFSETQ. CDR3 length equals 15 residues. Trimming removed 5 bases at V and 7 bases at J, with 21 bases between. DNA of the CDR3: TGCGCCAGCAGTTCTACAGGGTGGGGTGGTAGTGGCTACACCTTC. Its protein product is CASSSTGWGGSGYTF.

The CDR3 bases are TGTGCCAGCAGCCAGGTGACAGGTTTTACTACCCAGTACTTC. It specifies CASSQVTGFTTQYF. The V gene is TRBV14, the J gene TRBJ2-5, with D possibly TRBD1 on 6 matching bases. Germline lookup yields CDR1 SGHDN and CDR2 FVKESK. V lost 3 bases and J 8 bases, leaving 16 bases between the germline ends. The CDR3 spans 14 residues.

The chain has TRBV27 and TRBJ1-1; D remains ambiguous. CDR1 and CDR2 from the germline V gene are MNHEY and SMNVEV (reference sequence). The CDR3 is 14 residues long. V lost 7 bases and J 1 base, leaving 13 bases between the germline ends. CDR3 sequence reads: CASTSWLSNTEAFF. DNA for the CDR3: TGTGCCAGCACCTCATGGCTCTCGAACACTGAAGCTTTCTTT.